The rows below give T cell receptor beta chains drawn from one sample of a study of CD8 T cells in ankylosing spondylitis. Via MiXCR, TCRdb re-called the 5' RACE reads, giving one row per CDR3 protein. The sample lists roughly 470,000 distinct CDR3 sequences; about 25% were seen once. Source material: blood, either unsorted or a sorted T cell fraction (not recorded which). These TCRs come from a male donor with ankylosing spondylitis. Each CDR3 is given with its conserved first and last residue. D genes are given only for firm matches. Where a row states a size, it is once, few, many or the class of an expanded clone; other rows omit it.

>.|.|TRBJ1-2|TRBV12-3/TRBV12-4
CASSFRQSYYGYTF
TGTGCCAGCAGTTTTCGGCAGAGTTACTATGGCTACACCTTC
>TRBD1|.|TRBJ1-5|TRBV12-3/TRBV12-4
CASSFRGGGQPQHF
TGTGCCAGCAGTTTCAGAGGGGGCGGTCAGCCCCAGCATTTT
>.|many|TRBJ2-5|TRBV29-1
CSAAQGVQETQYF
TGCAGCGCCGCCCAAGGCGTCCAAGAGACCCAGTACTTC
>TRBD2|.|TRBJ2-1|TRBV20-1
CSAPRASGTNNEQFF
TGCAGTGCCCCTCGGGCTAGCGGGACTAACAATGAGCAGTTCTTC
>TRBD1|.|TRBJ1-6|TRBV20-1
CSAIRTGGNSPLHF
TGCAGTGCTATCCGGACAGGGGGAAATTCACCCCTCCACTTT
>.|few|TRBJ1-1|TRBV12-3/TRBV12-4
CASSLRSGSRGTEAFF
TGTGCCAGCAGTTTAAGAAGCGGCAGCCGGGGGACTGAAGCTTTCTTT
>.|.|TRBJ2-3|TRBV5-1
CASASDPGTDTQYF
TGCGCCAGCGCCTCGGACCCGGGCACAGATACGCAGTATTTT
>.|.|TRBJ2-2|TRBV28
CASSPPRANTGELFF
TGTGCCAGCAGTCCTCCCCGGGCGAACACCGGGGAGCTGTTTTTT
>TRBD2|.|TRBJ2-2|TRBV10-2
CASSITSGRGTGELFF
TGCGCCAGCAGCATTACTAGCGGGAGGGGTACCGGGGAGCTGTTTTTT
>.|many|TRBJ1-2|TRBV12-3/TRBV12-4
CASSFAGPEGYTF
TGTGCCAGCAGTTTTGCCGGCCCTGAAGGCTACACCTTC
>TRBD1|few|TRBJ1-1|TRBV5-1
CASSFFQGAHTEAFF
TGCGCCAGCAGCTTTTTCCAGGGGGCCCACACTGAAGCTTTCTTT
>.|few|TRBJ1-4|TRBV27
CATGTADEKLFF
TGTGCCACCGGGACGGCTGATGAAAAACTGTTTTTT
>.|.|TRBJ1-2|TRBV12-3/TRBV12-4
CASSLFTGHGYTF
TGTGCCAGCAGTTTATTTACAGGGCATGGCTACACCTTC
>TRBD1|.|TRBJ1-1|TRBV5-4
CASSTMAGTGVTEAFF
TGTGCCAGCAGCACGATGGCCGGGACAGGGGTCACTGAAGCTTTCTTT
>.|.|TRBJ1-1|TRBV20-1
CSARAIWKGGIEAFF
TGCAGTGCTAGAGCGATATGGAAGGGAGGAATTGAAGCTTTCTTT
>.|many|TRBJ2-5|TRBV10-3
CAISDYSKETQYF
TGTGCCATCAGTGATTACAGCAAAGAGACCCAGTACTTC
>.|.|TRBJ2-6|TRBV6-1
CASQIRTGANVLTF
TGTGCCAGCCAAATTCGGACTGGGGCCAACGTCCTGACTTTC
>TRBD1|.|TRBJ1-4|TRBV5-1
CASGSGTGAGKLFF
TGCGCCAGCGGATCCGGGACAGGGGCAGGAAAACTGTTTTTT
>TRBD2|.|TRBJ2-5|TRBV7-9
CASSLAAASGIQETQYF
TGTGCCAGCAGCTTAGCGGCCGCTAGCGGAATACAAGAGACCCAGTACTTC
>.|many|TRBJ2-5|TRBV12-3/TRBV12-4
CASSFYGGQPQETQYF
TGTGCCAGCAGTTTTTACGGGGGACAGCCGCAAGAGACCCAGTACTTC
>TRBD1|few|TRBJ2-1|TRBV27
CASSLGTVSYNEQFF
TGTGCCAGCAGTCTTGGGACAGTCTCCTACAATGAGCAGTTCTTC
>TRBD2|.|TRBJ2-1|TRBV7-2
CASSYSSGTTRGNEQFF
TGTGCCAGCAGCTACTCTAGCGGGACCACGCGAGGTAATGAGCAGTTCTTC
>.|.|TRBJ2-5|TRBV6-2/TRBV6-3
CASSPGSQGGETQYF
TGTGCCAGCAGTCCCGGGTCTCAAGGTGGAGAGACCCAGTACTTC
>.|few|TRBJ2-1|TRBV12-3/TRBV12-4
CASSLASREQFF
TGTGCCAGCAGTTTAGCGAGCCGGGAGCAGTTCTTC
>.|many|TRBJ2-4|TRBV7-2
CASSPILRLLSKNIQYF
TGTGCCAGCAGCCCCATCTTAAGACTTCTATCCAAAAACATTCAGTACTTC
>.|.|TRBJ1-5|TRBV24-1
CATSAGRLSGNQPQHF
TGTGCCACCAGTGCTGGACGCCTCTCCGGGAATCAGCCCCAGCATTTT
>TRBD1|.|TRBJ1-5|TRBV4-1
CASSQETGGNQPQHF
TGCGCCAGCAGCCAAGAAACAGGGGGCAATCAGCCCCAGCATTTT
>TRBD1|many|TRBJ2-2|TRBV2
CASSRPGQGNTGELFF
TGTGCCAGCAGTCGACCGGGACAGGGCAACACCGGGGAGCTGTTTTTT
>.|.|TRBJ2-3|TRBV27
CASSKKQTPTNPTDTQYF
TGTGCCAGCAGTAAAAAACAGACACCAACGAATCCCACAGATACGCAGTATTTT
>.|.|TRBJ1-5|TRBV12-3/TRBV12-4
CASSLHNQPQHF
TGTGCCAGCAGCCTTCATAATCAGCCCCAGCATTTT
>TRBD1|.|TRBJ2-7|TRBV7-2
CASRRGQGIYEQYF
TGTGCCAGCAGACGGGGACAGGGAATATACGAGCAGTACTTC
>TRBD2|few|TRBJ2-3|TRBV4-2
CASSHLAGGITDTQYF
TGTGCCAGCAGCCATCTAGCGGGAGGGATCACAGATACGCAGTATTTT
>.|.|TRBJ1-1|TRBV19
CASSGRDTGSTEAFF
TGTGCCAGTAGTGGAAGGGATACAGGGTCCACTGAAGCTTTCTTT
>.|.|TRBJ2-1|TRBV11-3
CASSYGLGDEQFF
TGTGCCAGCAGCTACGGCTTGGGGGATGAGCAGTTCTTC
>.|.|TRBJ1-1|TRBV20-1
CSATEEVDTEAFF
TGCAGTGCTACCGAGGAGGTGGACACTGAAGCTTTCTTT
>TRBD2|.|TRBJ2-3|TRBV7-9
CASSFDLAGPSTDTQYF
TGTGCCAGCAGCTTTGATCTAGCGGGGCCAAGCACAGATACGCAGTATTTT